The TCR beta chain under discussion was sequenced for a study of blood T cell repertoires in COVID-19. Study overall: Samples representing acute and convalescent COVID-19 were sourced from the United States, Italy and Spain. T cells, B-cell-depleted T cells, or PBMCs provided the cDNA or gDNA that served as material.

Per germline, CDR1 SGHDT and CDR2 YYEEEE. Trimming took 5 bases from V and 4 from J, leaving 8 bases between them. This CDR3 comprises 12 residues. In the original workflow: Amplification of reference gene primers provided the estimated nucleated cell counts. Only in-frame clones appear in the TCRdb table, and some are missing; sequencing was by immunoSEQ multiplex PCR. V, J and clone size derive from that table, while D and trimming were established from the DNA sequence. Of roughly 250,000 clones in the sample, about 89% were seen once. Sequenced sample: peripheral blood. The receptor's source is a man in his forties who had recovered from COVID-19. This sequence joins TRBV5-6 and TRBJ2-3, with D uncertain. CDR3 residues: CASRSHSDTQYF. CDR3 DNA sequence: TGTGCCAGCAGGAGTCATTCAGATACGCAGTATTTT.